The entry below gives a single TCR beta chain sequence along with its context. Its antigen is undetermined. This record belongs to a study of T cell repertoires in cytomegalovirus infection. Study-level information: It was recently identified HLA-C-restricted and well-studied HLA-B-restricted CMV epitopes that the study used. Public TCR beta signature analysis indicated the presence of both CMV infection and matching HLA type.

This CDR3 has 17 amino acids. Germline CDR1 reads MNHNS; CDR2 reads SASEGT. Losses at the gene ends were 6 bases for V and 5 bases for J; bases not matched to a gene: 15. One entry per CDR3 protein, called by TCRdb with MiXCR from the reads. The table records 300,000 to 400,000 distinct CDR3 sequences, just under 30% of them present only once. Study observations and caveats: Totalled public TCR beta family frequency picked out people who carried CMV plus the relevant HLA. The response measured ex vivo was dominated by TCR beta clonotypes (HLA-C-restricted and CMV-specific).

Here the sequenced sample was cultured PBMCs, taken from culture after CMV antigen stimulation. This clonotype was obtained from a human donor in good health (CMV status not recorded). Some clones in this sample may be carry-over from other donors' samples. The J gene is TRBJ2-3, the V gene TRBV6-1; TRBD2 matches 9 bases. In nucleotides, the CDR3 is TGTGCCAGCAGCCTCTTGGGAGAGCGGGGGGCAAGAGATACGCAGTATTTT. This sequence encodes CASSLLGERGARDTQYF.